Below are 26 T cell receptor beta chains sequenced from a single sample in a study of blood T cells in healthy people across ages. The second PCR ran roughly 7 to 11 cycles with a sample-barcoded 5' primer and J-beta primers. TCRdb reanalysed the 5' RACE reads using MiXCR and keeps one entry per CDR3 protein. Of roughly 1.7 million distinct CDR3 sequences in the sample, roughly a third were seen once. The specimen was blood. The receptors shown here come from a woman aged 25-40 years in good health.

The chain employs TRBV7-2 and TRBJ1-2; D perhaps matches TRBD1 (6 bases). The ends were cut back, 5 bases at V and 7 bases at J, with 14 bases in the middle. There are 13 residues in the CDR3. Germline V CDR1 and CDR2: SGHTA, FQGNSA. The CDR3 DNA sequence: TGTGCCAGCAGCCACACAGGGAAGGGTGGCTACACCTTC. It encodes CASSHTGKGGYTF.

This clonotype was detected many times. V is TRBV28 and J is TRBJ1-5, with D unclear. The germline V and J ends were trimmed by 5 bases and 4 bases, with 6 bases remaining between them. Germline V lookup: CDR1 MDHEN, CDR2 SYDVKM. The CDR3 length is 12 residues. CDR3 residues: CASSLQNQPQHF. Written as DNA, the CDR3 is TGTGCCAGCAGTCTCCAAAATCAGCCCCAGCATTTT.

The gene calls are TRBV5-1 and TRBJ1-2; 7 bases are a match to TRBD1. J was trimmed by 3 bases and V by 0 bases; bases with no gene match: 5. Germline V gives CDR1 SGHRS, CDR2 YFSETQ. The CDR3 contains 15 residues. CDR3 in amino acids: CASSLGRDRDYGYTF. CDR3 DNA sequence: TGCGCCAGCAGCTTGGGCCGGGACAGAGACTATGGCTACACCTTC.

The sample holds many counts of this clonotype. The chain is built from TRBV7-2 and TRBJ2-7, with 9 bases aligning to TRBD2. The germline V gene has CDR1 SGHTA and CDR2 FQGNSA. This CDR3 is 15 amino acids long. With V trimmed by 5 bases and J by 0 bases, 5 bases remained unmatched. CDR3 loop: CASSTLAGSSYEQYF. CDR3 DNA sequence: TGTGCCAGCAGCACCCTAGCGGGGAGCTCCTACGAGCAGTACTTC.

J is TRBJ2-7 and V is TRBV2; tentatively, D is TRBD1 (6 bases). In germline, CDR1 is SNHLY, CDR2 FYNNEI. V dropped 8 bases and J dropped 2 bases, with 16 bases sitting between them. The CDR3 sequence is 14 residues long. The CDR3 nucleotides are TGTGCCAGCGAACTTTACAGGGAGACCTACGAGCAGTACTTC. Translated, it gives CASELYRETYEQYF.

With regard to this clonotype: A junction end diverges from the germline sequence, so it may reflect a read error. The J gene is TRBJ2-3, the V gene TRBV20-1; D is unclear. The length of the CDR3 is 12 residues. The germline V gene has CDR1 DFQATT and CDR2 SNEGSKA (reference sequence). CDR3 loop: CSAREEVDTQYF. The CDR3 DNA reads TGCAGTGCCAGAGAGGAAGTGGATACGCAGTATTTT.

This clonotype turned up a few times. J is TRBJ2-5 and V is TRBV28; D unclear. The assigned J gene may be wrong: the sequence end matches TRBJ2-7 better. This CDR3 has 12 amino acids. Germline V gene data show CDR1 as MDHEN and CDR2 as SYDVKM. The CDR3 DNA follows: TGTGCCAGCAGTTTTCGTTGGGGCGAGCAGTACTTC. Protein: CASSFRWGEQYF.

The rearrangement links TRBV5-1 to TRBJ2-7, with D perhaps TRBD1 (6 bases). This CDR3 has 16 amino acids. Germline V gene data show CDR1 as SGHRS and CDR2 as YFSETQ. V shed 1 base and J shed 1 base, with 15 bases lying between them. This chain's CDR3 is CASSLTKQGSSYEQYF. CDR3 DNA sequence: TGCGCCAGCAGCTTGACGAAGCAGGGGTCGTCCTACGAGCAGTACTTC.

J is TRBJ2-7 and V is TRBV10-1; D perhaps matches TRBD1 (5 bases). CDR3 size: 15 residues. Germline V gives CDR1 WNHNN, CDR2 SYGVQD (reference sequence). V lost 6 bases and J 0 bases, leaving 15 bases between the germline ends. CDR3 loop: CASREPSTDSYEQYF. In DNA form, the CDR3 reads TGCGCCAGCAGGGAACCCTCGACAGACTCCTACGAGCAGTACTTC.

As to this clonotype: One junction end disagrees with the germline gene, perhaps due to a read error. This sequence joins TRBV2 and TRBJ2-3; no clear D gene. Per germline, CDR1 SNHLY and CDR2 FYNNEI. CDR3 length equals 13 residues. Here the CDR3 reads CANSAPITDRQYF. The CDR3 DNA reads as TGTGCCAACAGTGCCCCTATCACAGATAGGCAGTATTTT.

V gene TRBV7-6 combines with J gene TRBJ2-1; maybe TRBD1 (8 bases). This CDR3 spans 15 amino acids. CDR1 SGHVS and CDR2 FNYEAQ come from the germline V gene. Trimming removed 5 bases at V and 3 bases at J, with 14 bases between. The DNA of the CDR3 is TGTGCCAGCAGCGGGGAGGGACAGGACTACAATGAGCAGTTCTTC. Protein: CASSGEGQDYNEQFF.

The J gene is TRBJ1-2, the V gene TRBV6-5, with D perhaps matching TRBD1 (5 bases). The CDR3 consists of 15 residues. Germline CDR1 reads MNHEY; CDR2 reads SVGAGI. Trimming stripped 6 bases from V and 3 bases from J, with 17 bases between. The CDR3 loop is CASSPQGREYYGYTF. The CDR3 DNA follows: TGTGCCAGCAGCCCGCAGGGTAGGGAATACTATGGCTACACCTTC.

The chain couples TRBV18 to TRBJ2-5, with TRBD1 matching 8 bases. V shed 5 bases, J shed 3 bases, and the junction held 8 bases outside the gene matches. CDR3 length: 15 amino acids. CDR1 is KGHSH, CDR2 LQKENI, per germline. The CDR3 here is CASSLTGGTKETQYF. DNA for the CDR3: TGTGCCAGCTCATTAACAGGGGGAACGAAAGAGACCCAGTACTTC.

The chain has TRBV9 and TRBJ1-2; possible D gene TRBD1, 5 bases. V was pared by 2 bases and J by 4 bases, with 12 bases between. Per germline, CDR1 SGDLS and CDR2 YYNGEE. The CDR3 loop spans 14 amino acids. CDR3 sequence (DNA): TGTGCCAGCAGCGTTTTTGAGGGACGCTATGGCTACACCTTC. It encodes CASSVFEGRYGYTF.

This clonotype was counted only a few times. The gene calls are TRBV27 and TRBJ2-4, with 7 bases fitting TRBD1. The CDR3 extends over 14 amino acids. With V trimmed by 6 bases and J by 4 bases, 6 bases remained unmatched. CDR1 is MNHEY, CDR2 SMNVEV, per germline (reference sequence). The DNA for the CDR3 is TGTGCCAGCAGAACTACGACAGGGAAAAACATTCAGTACTTC. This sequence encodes CASRTTTGKNIQYF.

The CDR3 DNA follows: TGTGCCAGCAGGGGACAGGGAAGGTCCCAAGAGACCCAGTACTTC. Translated, it gives CASRGQGRSQETQYF. This chain uses TRBV2 with TRBJ2-7; 9 bases match TRBD1. The assigned J gene may be wrong: the sequence end matches TRBJ2-5 better. CDR1 and CDR2 (germline): SNHLY, FYNNEI. This CDR3 spans 15 amino acids.

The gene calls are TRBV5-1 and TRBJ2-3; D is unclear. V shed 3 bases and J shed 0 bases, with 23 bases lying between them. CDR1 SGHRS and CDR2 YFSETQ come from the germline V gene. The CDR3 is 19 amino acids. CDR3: CASSSPLEVAATSTDTQYF. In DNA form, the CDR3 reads TGCGCCAGCAGCTCGCCCCTGGAAGTGGCTGCGACTAGCACAGATACGCAGTATTTT.

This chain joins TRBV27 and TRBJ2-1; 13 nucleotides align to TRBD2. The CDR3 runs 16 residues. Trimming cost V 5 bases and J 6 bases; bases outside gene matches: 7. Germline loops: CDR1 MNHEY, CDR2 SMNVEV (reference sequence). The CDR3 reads CASSRLAGGRGNEQFF. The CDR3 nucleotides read TGTGCCAGCAGTCGACTAGCGGGAGGCCGAGGCAATGAGCAGTTCTTC.

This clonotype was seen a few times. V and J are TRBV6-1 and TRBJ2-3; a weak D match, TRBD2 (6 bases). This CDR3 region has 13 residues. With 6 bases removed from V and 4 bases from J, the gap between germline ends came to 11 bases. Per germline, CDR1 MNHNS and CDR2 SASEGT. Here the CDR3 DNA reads TGTGCCAGCAGGGGGGACTGGTCAGATACGCAGTATTTT. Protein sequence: CASRGDWSDTQYF.

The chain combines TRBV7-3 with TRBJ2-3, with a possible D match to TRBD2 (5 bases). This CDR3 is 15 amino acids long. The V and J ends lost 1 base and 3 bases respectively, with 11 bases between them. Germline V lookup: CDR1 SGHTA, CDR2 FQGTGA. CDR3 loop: CASSLKGSVTDTQYF. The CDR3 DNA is TGTGCCAGCAGCTTAAAAGGGAGCGTGACAGATACGCAGTATTTT.

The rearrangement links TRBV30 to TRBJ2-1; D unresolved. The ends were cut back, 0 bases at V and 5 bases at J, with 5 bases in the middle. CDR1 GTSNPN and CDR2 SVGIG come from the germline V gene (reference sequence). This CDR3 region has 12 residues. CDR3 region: CAWSVSDNEQFF. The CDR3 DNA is TGTGCCTGGAGTGTATCCGACAATGAGCAGTTCTTC.

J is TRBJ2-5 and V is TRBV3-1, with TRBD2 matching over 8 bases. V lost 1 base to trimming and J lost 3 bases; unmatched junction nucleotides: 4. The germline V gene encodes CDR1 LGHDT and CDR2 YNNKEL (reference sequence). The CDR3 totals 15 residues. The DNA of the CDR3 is TGTGCCAGCAGCCAAGGTATTAGCGGGGAAGAGACCCAGTACTTC. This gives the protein CASSQGISGEETQYF.

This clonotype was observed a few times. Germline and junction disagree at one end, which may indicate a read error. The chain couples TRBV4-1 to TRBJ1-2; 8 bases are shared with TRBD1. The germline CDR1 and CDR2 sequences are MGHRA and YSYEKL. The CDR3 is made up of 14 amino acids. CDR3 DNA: TGCGCCAGCAGCCAACAGGGGGCTAAGTATGGCTACACCTTC. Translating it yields CASSQQGAKYGYTF.

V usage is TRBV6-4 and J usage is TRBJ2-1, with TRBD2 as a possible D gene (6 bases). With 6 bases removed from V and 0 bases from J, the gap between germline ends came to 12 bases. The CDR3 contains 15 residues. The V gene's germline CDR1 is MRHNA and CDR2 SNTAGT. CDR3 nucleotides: TGTGCCAGCAGCCTCCCTAGCGTCTCCTACAATGAGCAGTTCTTC. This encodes CASSLPSVSYNEQFF.

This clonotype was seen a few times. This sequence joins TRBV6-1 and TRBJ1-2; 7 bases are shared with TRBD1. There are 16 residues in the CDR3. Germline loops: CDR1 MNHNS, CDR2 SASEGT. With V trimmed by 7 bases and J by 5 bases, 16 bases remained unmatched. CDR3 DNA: TGTGCCAGCACGGAGGGGACAGCCCGCTTATTGTATGGCTACACCTTC. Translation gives CASTEGTARLLYGYTF.

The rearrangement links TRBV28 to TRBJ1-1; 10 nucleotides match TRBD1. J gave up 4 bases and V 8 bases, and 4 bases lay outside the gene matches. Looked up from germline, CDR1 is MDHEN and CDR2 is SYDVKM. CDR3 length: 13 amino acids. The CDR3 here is CASLRTGGTEAFF. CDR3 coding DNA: TGTGCCAGCCTGCGGACAGGGGGCACTGAAGCTTTCTTT.